This T cell receptor beta chain was retrieved from a study of T cells in Graves' hyperthyroidism and ophthalmopathy. General observations from the study: Ophthalmopathy, as predicted by the model, came a median 6.5 months after the prediction. The blood repertoire included most of the expanded thyroid clonotypes above 0.001.

This clonotype was detected only a few times. Antigen unknown. V lost 6 bases to trimming and J lost 2 bases; unmatched junction nucleotides: 9. This CDR3 comprises 15 residues. Germline values: CDR1 MNHEY, CDR2 SMNVEV (reference sequence). Graves' hyperthyroidism qualified as stable when ophthalmopathy did not progress within 18 months. Diagnosis relied on clinical symptoms, serum thyroxine and TRAb, thyroid ultrasound and orbital computed tomography. TCR beta CDR3 regions were amplified from RNA transcripts. Primed by the HTBI set, a first-round RT-PCR was run on the TCR CDR3. TCRdb called the multiplex PCR reads again in MiXCR, with one record for every CDR3 protein. The table has roughly 100,000 distinct CDR3 sequences, 35% to 45% seen once; the top ten hold roughly a tenth.

Sequencing used peripheral blood or thyroid tissue (not recorded which). This sequence joins TRBV27 and TRBJ2-7; 8 nucleotides line up with TRBD1. This clonotype was sampled from a woman in her 30s with Graves' hyperthyroidism. The CDR3 DNA follows: TGTGCCAGCAGCTCGATTTGGGACAGGACCTACGAGCAGTACTTC. Residues: CASSSIWDRTYEQYF.